These T cell receptor beta chains were read from a single sample in a study of blood T cell repertoires in COVID-19. Generated by immunoSEQ multiplex PCR, the TCRdb table keeps only in-frame clones and is missing some. The table records approximately 170,000 clones, 86% of them present only once. Material for sequencing was peripheral blood. The receptors stem from a woman aged 70-85 years with acute or convalescent COVID-19. Each CDR3 is given with its conserved first and last residue. The D gene is left open where the match is weak. Some rows mark clone size as missing; the rest say once, few, many or name a class of expanded clone.

j_gene: TRBJ2-7
abundance: .
v_gene: TRBV25-1
d_gene: TRBD1
CDR3aa: CASRGQGSSYEQYF
CDR3nt: TGTGCCAGCAGAGGACAGGGGTCCTCCTACGAGCAGTACTTC

j_gene: TRBJ1-2
abundance: .
v_gene: TRBV4-3
d_gene: TRBD1
CDR3aa: CASSKDRGPYGYTF
CDR3nt: TGCGCCAGCAGCAAAGACAGGGGCCCCTATGGCTACACCTTC

j_gene: TRBJ2-5
abundance: .
v_gene: TRBV15
d_gene: TRBD1
CDR3aa: CATSRGGDRFQETQYF
CDR3nt: TGTGCCACCAGCAGAGGGGGGGACAGGTTCCAAGAGACCCAGTACTTC

j_gene: TRBJ2-3
abundance: .
v_gene: TRBV5-5
d_gene: .
CDR3aa: CASSADRYTDTQYF
CDR3nt: TGTGCCAGCAGCGCCGACAGGTACACAGATACGCAGTATTTT

j_gene: TRBJ2-5
abundance: .
v_gene: TRBV15
d_gene: TRBD1
CDR3aa: CATSSRGGAETQYF
CDR3nt: TGTGCCACCAGCAGCCGAGGGGGCGCCGAGACCCAGTACTTC

j_gene: TRBJ1-1
abundance: .
v_gene: TRBV21-1
d_gene: .
CDR3aa: CASSSQGQNTEAFF
CDR3nt: TGTGCCAGCAGCTCACAGGGACAGAACACTGAAGCTTTCTTT

j_gene: TRBJ1-2
abundance: .
v_gene: TRBV6-5
d_gene: .
CDR3aa: CASSYSPFGEVGGYTF
CDR3nt: TGTGCCAGCAGTTACTCCCCCTTTGGGGAGGTCGGTGGCTACACCTTC

j_gene: TRBJ2-6
abundance: .
v_gene: TRBV6-5
d_gene: .
CDR3aa: CASSSAGYSGANVLTF
CDR3nt: TGTGCCAGCAGTTCAGCAGGATACTCTGGGGCCAACGTCCTGACTTTC

j_gene: TRBJ1-1
abundance: once
v_gene: TRBV12-3/TRBV12-4
d_gene: .
CDR3aa: CASSLRQAREAFF
CDR3nt: TGTGCCAGCAGTTTAAGACAGGCAAGGGAAGCTTTCTTT

j_gene: TRBJ1-5
abundance: .
v_gene: TRBV6-5
d_gene: .
CDR3aa: CAISPAGWYQPQHF
CDR3nt: TGTGCCATCAGCCCAGCGGGTTGGTATCAGCCCCAGCATTTT

j_gene: TRBJ1-2
abundance: few
v_gene: TRBV19
d_gene: .
CDR3aa: CASRRGTGNYGYTF
CDR3nt: TGTGCCAGTCGTAGGGGAACAGGGAACTATGGCTACACCTTC

j_gene: TRBJ1-1
abundance: .
v_gene: TRBV29-1
d_gene: TRBD1
CDR3aa: CSVRQGGRLPANTEAFF
CDR3nt: TGCAGCGTTAGGCAGGGGGGTAGGTTACCGGCTAACACTGAAGCTTTCTTT

j_gene: TRBJ2-7
abundance: .
v_gene: TRBV6-6
d_gene: TRBD2
CDR3aa: CASSPWTSGTYEQYF
CDR3nt: TGTGCCAGCAGTCCCTGGACTAGCGGCACCTACGAGCAGTACTTC

j_gene: TRBJ2-1
abundance: .
v_gene: TRBV3-1/TRBV3-2
d_gene: TRBD1
CDR3aa: CASSRGTGYNEQFF
CDR3nt: TGTGCCAGCAGCCGCGGGACAGGGTACAATGAGCAGTTCTTC

j_gene: TRBJ1-1
abundance: .
v_gene: TRBV10-3
d_gene: .
CDR3aa: CAISSFTGRDTEAFF
CDR3nt: TGTGCCATCAGTTCTTTCACAGGTAGGGACACTGAAGCTTTCTTT

j_gene: TRBJ1-5
abundance: once
v_gene: TRBV6-1
d_gene: .
CDR3aa: CASSEALRGRADSNQPQHF
CDR3nt: TGTGCCAGCAGTGAAGCGTTAAGGGGCAGGGCGGATAGCAATCAGCCCCAGCATTTT

j_gene: TRBJ1-1
abundance: .
v_gene: TRBV5-1
d_gene: .
CDR3aa: CASSPSTGNTEAFF
CDR3nt: TGCGCCAGCAGCCCCTCGACAGGGAACACTGAAGCTTTCTTT

j_gene: TRBJ1-4
abundance: .
v_gene: TRBV6-5
d_gene: .
CDR3aa: CASSYGWSRNEKLFF
CDR3nt: TGTGCCAGCAGTTACGGCTGGTCACGTAATGAAAAACTGTTTTTT

j_gene: TRBJ1-1
abundance: .
v_gene: TRBV6-5
d_gene: .
CDR3aa: CASSGQRNTEAFF
CDR3nt: TGTGCCAGCAGCGGACAGCGGAACACTGAAGCTTTCTTT

j_gene: TRBJ2-2
abundance: .
v_gene: TRBV27
d_gene: .
CDR3aa: CASSWGETGELFF
CDR3nt: TGTGCCAGCAGCTGGGGCGAGACCGGGGAGCTGTTTTTT

j_gene: TRBJ2-5
abundance: .
v_gene: TRBV19
d_gene: TRBD2
CDR3aa: CASSIVSGRPIQETQYF
CDR3nt: TGTGCCAGTAGTATAGTTAGCGGGAGACCGATTCAAGAGACCCAGTACTTC

j_gene: TRBJ1-2
abundance: few
v_gene: TRBV28
d_gene: TRBD1
CDR3aa: CASSLSRDRPIYTF
CDR3nt: TGTGCCAGCAGTTTGAGCCGGGACAGGCCCATCTACACCTTC

j_gene: TRBJ2-2
abundance: .
v_gene: TRBV4-3
d_gene: TRBD1
CDR3aa: CASSQDYDRGNTGELFF
CDR3nt: TGCGCCAGCAGCCAAGATTACGACAGGGGGAACACCGGGGAGCTGTTTTTT

j_gene: TRBJ2-7
abundance: once
v_gene: TRBV7-2
d_gene: TRBD1
CDR3aa: CASSFGTGGGYEQYF
CDR3nt: TGTGCCAGCAGCTTTGGGACAGGGGGTGGTTACGAGCAGTACTTC

j_gene: TRBJ1-1
abundance: few
v_gene: TRBV12-3/TRBV12-4
d_gene: .
CDR3aa: CASSLGPGEEAFF
CDR3nt: TGTGCCAGCAGTTTAGGCCCTGGGGAGGAAGCTTTCTTT

j_gene: TRBJ1-1
abundance: .
v_gene: TRBV5-3
d_gene: .
CDR3aa: CARSWHGATEAFF
CDR3nt: TGTGCCAGAAGCTGGCATGGGGCCACTGAAGCTTTCTTT

j_gene: TRBJ2-7
abundance: .
v_gene: TRBV11-2
d_gene: TRBD1
CDR3aa: CATAPGQAYEQYF
CDR3nt: TGTGCCACCGCTCCGGGACAGGCATACGAGCAGTACTTC

j_gene: TRBJ2-1
abundance: .
v_gene: TRBV6-6
d_gene: .
CDR3aa: CASSHLEPGRAHNEQFF
CDR3nt: TGTGCCAGCAGTCACCTAGAGCCTGGCAGGGCCCACAATGAGCAGTTCTTC

j_gene: TRBJ2-3
abundance: .
v_gene: TRBV15
d_gene: .
CDR3aa: CATSTGRGTQYF
CDR3nt: TGTGCCACCAGCACGGGGCGGGGTACGCAGTATTTT

j_gene: TRBJ2-3
abundance: .
v_gene: TRBV7-9
d_gene: .
CDR3aa: CASSFFILSDTQYF
CDR3nt: TGTGCCAGCAGCTTTTTTATTTTGTCAGATACGCAGTATTTT

j_gene: TRBJ1-1
abundance: .
v_gene: TRBV5-1
d_gene: .
CDR3aa: CASSLEMGGGTEAFF
CDR3nt: TGCGCCAGCAGCTTGGAAATGGGAGGAGGGACTGAAGCTTTCTTT

j_gene: TRBJ1-5
abundance: .
v_gene: TRBV28
d_gene: .
CDR3aa: CASSFESAGNQPRHF
CDR3nt: TGTGCCAGCAGTTTCGAAAGTGCGGGGAATCAGCCCCGGCATTTT

j_gene: TRBJ2-2
abundance: .
v_gene: TRBV5-1
d_gene: TRBD1
CDR3aa: CASSWTGEGGELFF
CDR3nt: TGCGCCAGCAGCTGGACAGGGGAGGGCGGGGAGCTGTTTTTT

j_gene: TRBJ1-2
abundance: .
v_gene: TRBV12-3/TRBV12-4
d_gene: TRBD1
CDR3aa: CASRRDRDYGYTF
CDR3nt: TGTGCCAGCAGGAGGGACAGGGACTATGGCTACACCTTC

j_gene: TRBJ2-7
abundance: few
v_gene: TRBV5-1
d_gene: TRBD1
CDR3aa: CASSLGGTGSFYEQYF
CDR3nt: TGCGCCAGCAGCTTGGGAGGGACAGGGAGTTTCTACGAGCAGTACTTC

j_gene: TRBJ2-5
abundance: once
v_gene: TRBV5-6
d_gene: .
CDR3aa: CASSFVSGEFQETQYF
CDR3nt: TGTGCCAGCAGCTTTGTTAGCGGAGAGTTTCAAGAGACCCAGTACTTC

j_gene: TRBJ1-5
abundance: .
v_gene: TRBV16
d_gene: .
CDR3aa: CASSQTDFNQPQHF
CDR3nt: TGTGCCAGCAGCCAGACCGACTTCAATCAGCCCCAGCATTTT

j_gene: TRBJ2-7
abundance: .
v_gene: TRBV13
d_gene: .
CDR3aa: CASSPDRTTAYEQYF
CDR3nt: TGTGCCAGCAGCCCAGACCGGACTACCGCCTACGAGCAGTACTTC

j_gene: TRBJ2-2
abundance: few
v_gene: TRBV6-1
d_gene: .
CDR3aa: CASSEGTTGELFF
CDR3nt: TGTGCCAGCAGTGAAGGAACAACCGGGGAGCTGTTTTTT

j_gene: TRBJ1-3
abundance: .
v_gene: TRBV9
d_gene: .
CDR3aa: CASSRQGGNTIYF
CDR3nt: TGTGCCAGCAGCCGCCAGGGAGGAAACACCATATATTTT

j_gene: TRBJ2-3
abundance: .
v_gene: TRBV4-2
d_gene: TRBD1
CDR3aa: CASSHSGAGQGGDTQYF
CDR3nt: TGTGCCAGCAGCCACTCGGGGGCCGGACAGGGCGGAGATACGCAGTATTTT

j_gene: TRBJ1-1
abundance: .
v_gene: TRBV11-2
d_gene: .
CDR3aa: CASSLDGRAPPEAFF
CDR3nt: TGTGCCAGCAGCTTAGATGGGAGGGCCCCCCCTGAAGCTTTCTTT

j_gene: TRBJ1-3
abundance: .
v_gene: TRBV20-1
d_gene: .
CDR3aa: CSASTRNTIYF
CDR3nt: TGCAGTGCTAGCACAAGAAACACCATATATTTT

j_gene: TRBJ1-5
abundance: .
v_gene: TRBV6-2/TRBV6-3
d_gene: TRBD1
CDR3aa: CASSYSRTGTGQPQHF
CDR3nt: TGTGCCAGCAGTTACTCGCGAACAGGGACAGGACAGCCCCAGCATTTT

j_gene: TRBJ1-2
abundance: .
v_gene: TRBV28
d_gene: .
CDR3aa: CASGAGRYGYTF
CDR3nt: TGTGCTTCCGGAGCAGGGCGGTATGGCTACACCTTC

j_gene: TRBJ2-3
abundance: .
v_gene: TRBV5-1
d_gene: .
CDR3aa: CASSFADTQYF
CDR3nt: TGCGCCAGCAGCTTCGCAGATACGCAGTATTTT

j_gene: TRBJ2-3
abundance: .
v_gene: TRBV2
d_gene: TRBD1
CDR3aa: CASREGTGYFRGTDTQYF
CDR3nt: TGTGCCAGCAGGGAAGGGACAGGGTATTTTCGGGGCACAGATACGCAGTATTTT

j_gene: TRBJ2-2
abundance: once
v_gene: TRBV25-1
d_gene: .
CDR3aa: CASRKTGTGELFF
CDR3nt: TGTGCCAGCAGGAAGACGGGCACCGGGGAGCTGTTTTTT